The TCR beta chain under discussion was sequenced for a study of graft-versus-host responses after intestinal transplantation. Sequenced by immunoSEQ multiplex PCR; TCRdb stores in-frame clones only, minus some. The table records some 86,000 clones, about 85% of them present only once. The CDR3 has 13 residues. Per germline, CDR1 MNHNY and CDR2 SVGAGI (reference sequence). A remark on this clone: Its cognate antigen is unknown.

The chain carries TRBV6-6 and TRBJ2-5; TRBD1 aligns across 7 bases. The J call may not be correct, given that the DNA end is closer to TRBJ2-7. Sequenced material: unstimulated CD4+ T cells sorted from spleen or lymph node cells, taken before transplant. The clonotype was recovered from a human donor who was the organ donor for an intestinal transplant. CDR3 coding DNA: TGTGCCAGCAGTCACGACAGGGTGGGCGAGCAGTACTTC. Translated: CASSHDRVGEQYF.